These 22 T cell receptor beta chains were sequenced from one sample in a study of blood T cell repertoires in COVID-19. TCRdb keeps only in-frame clones here, not all; method: immunoSEQ multiplex PCR. The data contain roughly 72,000 clones, 88% of them singletons. The material sequenced was peripheral blood. These receptors all stem from a human donor in a cohort sampled during active COVID-19.

The V call is TRBV2, the J call TRBJ2-7, with TRBD2 identical over 9 bases. The CDR3 extends over 18 amino acids. CDR1 is SNHLY and CDR2 is FYNNEI in the germline V gene. V shed 6 bases and J 3 bases; nucleotides not matched to a gene: 18. This CDR3 reads CASRRVTAGGPELYEQYF. In nucleotides, the CDR3 is TGTGCCAGCAGGAGAGTAACCGCGGGAGGGCCAGAACTCTACGAGCAGTACTTC.

This clone showed up just once. The genes are TRBV5-6 and TRBJ2-2, with a possible D match to TRBD1 (6 bases). Trimming pared 1 base from V and 7 bases from J, leaving 11 bases between. The CDR3 is 14 amino acids. The germline V gene encodes CDR1 SGHDT and CDR2 YYEEEE. CDR3 sequence: CASSLWGQVGELFF. The CDR3 DNA sequence: TGTGCCAGCAGCTTGTGGGGGCAGGTCGGGGAGCTGTTTTTT.

This clone was found once. V usage is TRBV11-2 and J usage is TRBJ2-4, with TRBD2 identical over 15 bases. Germline V gene data show CDR1 as SGHAT and CDR2 as FQNNGV. The ends lost 1 base at V and 1 base at J; junction bases unmatched: 5. The CDR3 totals 19 residues. This chain's CDR3 is CASSLVGLAGGGAKNIQYF. CDR3 DNA: TGTGCCAGCAGCTTAGTGGGACTAGCGGGAGGCGGTGCCAAAAACATTCAGTACTTC. Based on the CDR3 plus reference TRBV11-2 and TRBJ2-4, the full variable domain is EAGVAQSPRYKIIEKRQSVAFWCNPISGHATLYWYQQILGQGPKLLIQFQNNGVVDDSQLPKDRFSAERLKGVDSTLKIQPAKLEDSAVYLCASSLVGLAGGGAKNIQYFGAGTRLSVL.

V gene TRBV6-5 combines with J gene TRBJ2-7; D remains unclear. Germline CDR1 is MNHEY and CDR2 is SVGAGI. Deletions cut 7 bases from V and 0 bases from J, with 10 bases between. The CDR3 spans 13 residues. CDR3 sequence reads: CASTGRSSYEQYF. CDR3 DNA sequence: TGTGCCAGCACAGGCAGGTCCTCCTACGAGCAGTACTTC.

The rearrangement links TRBV5-6 to TRBJ2-1; 9 nucleotides line up with TRBD2. Germline V lookup: CDR1 SGHDT, CDR2 YYEEEE. The V segment lost 3 bases and the J segment 7 bases; nucleotides outside the gene matches: 11. The CDR3 loop spans 16 amino acids. The CDR3 protein is CASSSLTDLAGNEQFF. CDR3 nucleotides: TGTGCCAGCAGCTCTCTGACAGATCTAGCGGGAAATGAGCAGTTCTTC.

This clone was picked up one time. CDR3 residues: CARSYGCGRNTGELFF. CDR3 sequence (DNA): TGTGCCAGAAGCTACGGTTGCGGGAGAAACACCGGGGAGCTGTTTTTT. The genes are TRBV5-3 and TRBJ2-2, with TRBD2 matching 7 bases. TRBV5-3 is an open reading frame, and its role is uncertain. The CDR3 sequence is 16 residues long. Losses at the gene ends were 3 bases for V and 2 bases for J; bases not matched to a gene: 7.

J is TRBJ2-3 and V is TRBV28; 8 positions match TRBD2. The CDR3 covers 16 residues. CDR1 MDHEN and CDR2 SYDVKM come from the germline V gene. V dropped 4 bases and J dropped 4; count of bases not matched to a gene: 10. CDR3 protein: CASSSPGLESPDTQYF. Here the CDR3 DNA reads TGTGCCAGCAGTTCCCCGGGACTAGAATCTCCAGATACGCAGTATTTT.

The chain combines TRBV7-2 with TRBJ1-2; the D gene is possibly TRBD1 (5 bases). The CDR3 length is 13 residues. V was cut by 1 base and J by 8 bases, with 11 bases left in between. CDR1 SGHTA and CDR2 FQGNSA come from the germline V gene. CDR3 nucleotide sequence: TGTGCCAGCAGCTTAGAAGGGGTGCGGGGCTACACCTTC. It specifies CASSLEGVRGYTF.

This sequence joins TRBV3-1 (or the pseudogene TRBV3-2) and TRBJ2-7; TRBD2 agrees at 11 bases. Losses at the gene ends were 2 bases for V and 4 bases for J; bases not matched to a gene: 7. The CDR3 has 16 amino acids. Germline assignment: CDR1 LGHDT and CDR2 YNNKEL (reference sequence). The CDR3 here is CASSQSLRLAGYEQYF. The CDR3, as DNA: TGTGCCAGCAGCCAATCCCTTCGACTAGCGGGGTACGAGCAGTACTTC.

V usage is TRBV24-1 and J usage is TRBJ2-3; 8 nucleotides align to TRBD2. The CDR3 has 14 amino acids. CDR1 is KGHDR, CDR2 SFDVKD, per germline. Unmatched junction bases numbered 7, after V lost 9 bases and J lost 3 bases. CDR3 region: CATESTSATDTQYF. For the CDR3, the DNA is TGTGCCACCGAATCGACTAGCGCGACAGATACGCAGTATTTT.

This chain connects TRBV6-5 to TRBJ2-7; tentatively, D is TRBD1 (5 bases). V lost 2 bases to trimming and J lost 2 bases, with 10 bases between them. The CDR3 is 14 amino acids. The V gene's germline CDR1 is MNHEY and CDR2 SVGAGI. The CDR3 here is CASSYLDSTYEQYF. CDR3 DNA: TGTGCCAGCAGTTACCTTGACAGCACCTACGAGCAGTACTTC.

The rearrangement links TRBV12-5 to TRBJ1-5; D may be TRBD1 (5 bases). CDR1 is LGHNT and CDR2 is FRNRAP in the germline V gene. The V end lost 0 bases, the J end lost 1 base, and 10 bases lay between the germline ends. The CDR3 is 16 amino acids. CDR3 nucleotide sequence: TGTGCTAGTGGTTTGGTATTGACAGAGAGCAATCAGCCCCAGCATTTT. Translating it yields CASGLVLTESNQPQHF.

The rearrangement joins TRBV28 to TRBJ1-2; no definite D call. V shed 10 bases and J shed 4 bases, with 22 bases lying between them. The CDR3 is 15 residues long. Germline CDR1 MDHEN, CDR2 SYDVKM. CDR3 coding DNA: TGTGCCACCAACCTGGGCGAGGGTAAGGGCTATGGCTACACCTTC. This gives the protein CATNLGEGKGYGYTF.

The chain combines TRBV6-5 with TRBJ2-7, with D tentatively TRBD1 (6 bases). Germline V CDR1 and CDR2: MNHEY, SVGAGI. This CDR3 is built from 14 residues. V gave up 6 bases and J gave up 6 bases, with 18 bases separating them. CDR3: CASRRDAGTIEQYF. The CDR3 DNA sequence: TGTGCCAGCAGACGGGACGCCGGGACAATCGAGCAGTACTTC.

The rearrangement links TRBV3-1 (or the pseudogene TRBV3-2) to TRBJ2-5, with 8 bases fitting TRBD2. CDR1 and CDR2 from the germline V gene are LGHDT and YNNKEL (reference sequence). Trimming removed 4 bases from V and 2 bases from J; junction bases left unmatched: 3. The CDR3 consists of 14 residues. For the CDR3, the DNA is TGTGCCAGCAGCCGAACTAGCGGTCAAGAGACCCAGTACTTC. This encodes CASSRTSGQETQYF.

The chain carries TRBV6-5 and TRBJ2-1; 14 nucleotides align to TRBD2. The CDR3 runs to 14 residues. V dropped 7 bases and J dropped 12; count of bases not matched to a gene: 8. Germline CDR1 reads MNHEY; CDR2 reads SVGAGI. CDR3 amino acids: CASTLGLAGGRQFF. In nucleotides, the CDR3 is TGTGCCAGCACCCTCGGACTAGCGGGGGGCCGGCAGTTCTTC.

The chain employs TRBV7-3 and TRBJ2-5, with TRBD2 matching over 9 bases. There are 14 residues in the CDR3. V gave up 4 bases and J gave up 1 base; unmatched junction bases: 1. Germline V gives CDR1 SGHTA, CDR2 FQGTGA. CDR3: CASSSSGVQETQYF. DNA of the CDR3: TGTGCCAGCAGCTCTAGCGGGGTCCAAGAGACCCAGTACTTC. Using reference TRBV7-3 and TRBJ2-5 for the parts outside the CDR3, the full variable domain is GAGVSQTPSNKVTEKGKYVELRCDPISGHTALYWYRQSLGQGPEFLIYFQGTGAADDSGLPNDRFFAVRPEGSVSTLKIQRTERGDSAVYLCASSSSGVQETQYFGPGTRLLVL.

About this clone itself: Compared with germline, one end of the junction differs, possibly owing to a read error. The rearrangement uses TRBV7-8 and TRBJ2-7; a weak D match, TRBD1 (6 bases). The CDR3 is 13 residues long. The germline V gene encodes CDR1 SGHVS and CDR2 FQNEAQ. This CDR3 is CASSPSGALVWPF. CDR3 nucleotide sequence: TGTGCCAGCAGCCCATCAGGGGCCCTAGTTTGGCCCTTC. The whole variable domain, filled in from reference TRBV7-8 and TRBJ2-7, reads GAGVSQSPRYKVAKRGQDVALRCDPISGHVSLFWYQQALGQGPEFLTYFQNEAQLDKSGLPSDRFFAERPEGSVSTLKIQRTQQEDSAVYLCASSPSGALVWPFGPGTRLTVT.

The V and J genes are TRBV6-5 and TRBJ1-2; 8 bases are shared with TRBD1. The CDR3 length is 13 residues. V shed 6 bases, J shed 2 bases, and the junction held 2 bases outside the gene matches. The germline gives CDR1 MNHEY, CDR2 SVGAGI. The CDR3 DNA sequence: TGTGCCAGCAGACAGGGGGGGAACTATGGCTACACCTTC. Its translation is CASRQGGNYGYTF.

Here the CDR3 reads CASKAGFFNEQFF. CDR3 bases: TGTGCCAGCAAAGCGGGGTTCTTTAATGAGCAGTTCTTC. This sequence joins TRBV12-3 or TRBV12-4 and TRBJ2-1, with 7 bases matching TRBD2. The CDR3 is 13 amino acids. J gave up 7 bases and V 7 bases, and 7 bases lay outside the gene matches.

V usage is TRBV28 and J usage is TRBJ1-5, with TRBD1 matching 8 bases. Germline lookup yields CDR1 MDHEN and CDR2 SYDVKM. The CDR3 spans 16 residues. Trimming cost V 6 bases and J 6 bases; bases outside gene matches: 13. In nucleotides, the CDR3 is TGTGCCAGCAGCCCCCCCTCAGGGGGCGGGGGTCAGCCCCAGCATTTT. It translates to CASSPPSGGGGQPQHF.

CDR3 bases: TGTGCCATCAGTGATCTAGTGCTAAGCTCCTACGAGCAGTACTTC. This codes for CAISDLVLSSYEQYF. The chain recombines TRBV10-3 with TRBJ2-7, with D unclear. The CDR3 is 15 amino acids. Germline V gene lookup returns CDR1 ENHRY and CDR2 SYGVKD. V was pared by 3 bases and J by 0 bases, with 12 bases between.